This TCR beta chain was identified in a study of cytomegalovirus exposure and HLA in healthy donors. Overall study results and limits: Sequencing probably produced one cluster of sequence variants that were highly shared. HLA allele associations emerged for roughly 17,000 TCR beta sequences in a later analysis, at 0.05 false discovery rate. With further analysis later on, most CMV-associated TCR beta chains appeared HLA-restricted.

CDR1 and CDR2 from the germline V gene are SGHNT and YYREEE (reference sequence). V was pared by 0 bases and J by 4 bases, with 4 bases of the junction left unmatched. This CDR3 contains 15 residues. The PCR used 60 Vbeta and 13 Jbeta primers. TCRdb's copy holds only in-frame clones and misses some; the assay was immunoSEQ multiplex PCR. The repertoire holds about 180,000 clones, approximately 81% seen once, with about 2.3% in the top ten. This clone was seen once. Its cognate antigen is unknown. The V gene is TRBV5-4, the J gene TRBJ2-7, with 10 bases identical to TRBD1. This TCR was recovered from a woman aged 25-40 years in good health and CMV-seronegative. The sample was PBMCs. The CDR3 loop is CASSLGQGAGYEQYF. The CDR3 bases are TGTGCCAGCAGCTTGGGACAGGGGGCAGGGTACGAGCAGTACTTC.